What follows are 9 T cell receptor beta chains derived from one specimen sequenced in a study of blood T cell repertoires in COVID-19. The protocol was immunoSEQ multiplex PCR, while the TCRdb copy is restricted to in-frame clones and leaves out a portion. The repertoire consists of a few hundred thousand clones, with about 80% occurring once and the leading ten covering 7.4%. Sequenced: peripheral blood. These receptors were collected from a woman aged 50 to 65 with acute or convalescent COVID-19.

V is TRBV7-2 and J is TRBJ2-2; D is possibly TRBD2 (5 bases). V lost 6 bases and J 1 base, leaving 15 bases between the germline ends. The CDR3 spans 16 residues. CDR1 is SGHTA, CDR2 FQGNSA, per germline. The CDR3 loop is CASSLRWEQNTGELFF. Written as DNA, the CDR3 is TGTGCCAGCAGTCTACGGTGGGAGCAGAACACCGGGGAGCTGTTTTTT. The whole variable domain, remainder taken from reference TRBV7-2 and TRBJ2-2, is GAGVSQSPSNKVTEKGKDVELRCDPISGHTALYWYRQSLGQGLEFLIYFQGNSAPDKSGLPSDRFSAERTGGSVSTLTIQRTQQEDSAVYLCASSLRWEQNTGELFFGEGSRLTVL.

There are a few counts of this clone. CDR3 nucleotide sequence: TGTGCCAGCAGTGAAAGGGTTCTAGCGGGGGGGCTCCAAGAGACCCAGTACTTC. Translated, it gives CASSERVLAGGLQETQYF. This chain links TRBV2 with TRBJ2-5; 12 bases map to TRBD2. V lost 2 bases, J lost 1 base, and 8 bases stayed unmatched. The CDR3 is 18 residues long. CDR1 and CDR2 (germline): SNHLY, FYNNEI.

The chain joins TRBV6-1 to TRBJ1-6; the match to TRBD1 covers 7 bases. Germline CDR1 and CDR2: MNHNS and SASEGT. This CDR3 comprises 13 residues. J lost 8 bases, V lost 2 bases, and 0 bases had no gene match. The CDR3: CASSEQGDSPLHF. CDR3 nucleotides: TGTGCCAGCAGTGAACAGGGGGATTCACCCCTCCACTTT.

The CDR3 loop is CSVGTGANEKLFF. The CDR3 nucleotides read TGCAGCGTCGGGACAGGGGCTAATGAAAAACTGTTTTTT. The chain links TRBV29-1 to TRBJ1-4, with 10 nucleotides matching TRBD1. After removal of 6 bases from V and 3 bases from J, the junction contained 1 base not matched to a gene. The CDR3 length is 13 residues. Germline V lookup: CDR1 SQVTM, CDR2 ANQGSEA.

V is TRBV4-1 and J is TRBJ1-5; D uncertain. Looked up from germline, CDR1 is MGHRA and CDR2 is YSYEKL. V lost 0 bases and J 5 bases, leaving 11 bases between the germline ends. The CDR3 totals 15 residues. The CDR3 sequence is CASSQDSGTDQPQHF. In nucleotides, the CDR3 is TGCGCCAGCAGCCAAGATAGCGGTACCGATCAGCCCCAGCATTTT.

This clone has more than one count but fewer than ten. The chain employs TRBV24-1 and TRBJ2-7; TRBD1 matches 9 bases. This CDR3 is 13 amino acids long. V lost 4 bases to trimming and J lost 6 bases; unmatched junction nucleotides: 3. Germline V gene lookup returns CDR1 KGHDR and CDR2 SFDVKD. The CDR3 bases are TGTGCCACCAGTGACTTGGGACAGGGCGAGCAGTACTTC. This translates into CATSDLGQGEQYF.

The chain employs TRBV6-6 and TRBJ2-7; 11 bases are a match to TRBD1. J gave up 6 bases and V 5 bases, and 18 bases lay outside the gene matches. This CDR3 is built from 18 residues. CDR1 and CDR2 from the germline V gene are MNHNY and SVGAGI (reference sequence). The CDR3, as DNA: TGTGCCAGCAGTCGACTCGACGGGACAGGGGGACCCCTCGGCGAGCAGTACTTC. The encoded protein is CASSRLDGTGGPLGEQYF.

The CDR3 is CASSLWGGPTEAFF. CDR3 coding DNA: TGTGCCAGCAGTTTATGGGGGGGTCCCACTGAAGCTTTCTTT. The chain carries TRBV28 and TRBJ1-1, with a possible D match to TRBD1 (5 bases). CDR3 length equals 14 residues. V gave up 0 bases and J gave up 4 bases, with 9 bases separating them. The germline V gene has CDR1 MDHEN and CDR2 SYDVKM.

This clone was counted between two and nine times. The rearrangement uses TRBV15 and TRBJ2-1; unclear D gene. The CDR3 is made up of 15 amino acids. Germline loops: CDR1 LNHNV, CDR2 YYDKDF (reference sequence). The germline V and J ends were trimmed by 5 bases and 4 bases, with 15 bases remaining between them. CDR3 DNA: TGTGCCACCAGCCTAGAGAGGTTTACTTACAATGAGCAGTTCTTC. Protein: CATSLERFTYNEQFF.